The next 25 T cell receptor beta chains were all read from a single sample in a study of breast tumors, draining lymph nodes, adjacent tissues. TCRdb reprocessed the multiplex PCR reads with MiXCR, giving one entry per CDR3 protein. The sample records approximately 170,000 distinct CDR3 sequences, 25% to 40% being singletons. Breast cancer patients provided tissue from their axillary draining lymph nodes. Sequencing was carried out using axillary lymph node tissue. These receptors came from a female donor with breast cancer. Some clones in this sample may be carry-over from other donors' samples.

The chain joins TRBV6-2 or TRBV6-3 to TRBJ1-2, with D unclear. Germline-derived CDR1 and CDR2 are MNHEY and SVGEGT. This CDR3 comprises 14 residues. V was clipped by 7 bases and J by 0 bases, with 12 bases between them. DNA of the CDR3: TGTGCCAGCACCAACAGATCCCCTAACTATGGCTACACCTTC. Translating gives CASTNRSPNYGYTF.

The chain has TRBV16 and TRBJ1-1; no definite D call. V dropped 5 bases and J dropped 8 bases, with 15 bases sitting between them. This CDR3 has 13 amino acids. Germline CDR1 KGHSY, CDR2 FQNENV. DNA for the CDR3: TGTGCCAGCAGCGAAGCCCCGACAAGGGAAGCTTTCTTT. It specifies CASSEAPTREAFF.

In its sample, this clonotype was seen many times. The rearrangement links TRBV2 to TRBJ1-5, with D unclear. The V end lost 4 bases, the J end lost 3 bases, and 10 bases lay between the germline ends. The germline V gene encodes CDR1 SNHLY and CDR2 FYNNEI. CDR3 length: 14 amino acids. CDR3 DNA sequence: TGTGCCAGCAGTGTGGACGCACTCAATCAGCCCCAGCATTTT. Residues: CASSVDALNQPQHF.

This clonotype was seen many times. The CDR3 sequence: CASSRGGGAQYF. DNA for the CDR3: TGTGCCAGTAGTCGGGGGGGTGGGGCCCAGTACTTC. The chain couples TRBV19 to TRBJ2-5; 8 bases match TRBD2. The CDR3 totals 12 residues. V lost 5 bases to trimming and J lost 9 bases; unmatched junction nucleotides: 5. Germline CDR1 reads LNHDA; CDR2 reads SQIVND (reference sequence). Full variable domain (remainder filled in from reference TRBV19 and TRBJ2-5): DGGITQSPKYLFRKEGQNVTLSCEQNLNHDAMYWYRQDPGQGLRLIYYSQIVNDFQKGDIAEGYSVSREKKESFPLTVTSAQKNPTAFYLCASSRGGGAQYFGPGTRLLVL.

V usage is TRBV2 and J usage is TRBJ2-5; D is undetermined. CDR1 is SNHLY and CDR2 is FYNNEI in the germline V gene. This CDR3 comprises 11 residues. V lost 6 bases and J lost 5, with 7 bases in between. The DNA of the CDR3 is TGTGCCAGCAGCGCCGCCGAGACCCAGTACTTC. This gives the protein CASSAAETQYF. Using reference TRBV2 and TRBJ2-5 for the parts outside the CDR3, the full variable domain is EPEVTQTPSHQVTQMGQEVILRCVPISNHLYFYWYRQILGQKVEFLVSFYNNEISEKSEIFDDQFSVERPDGSNFTLKIRSTKLEDSAMYFCASSAAETQYFGPGTRLLVL.

About this clonotype itself: Germline and junction disagree at one end, which may indicate a read error. CDR3 region: CASSLGTGGRSPLHF. For the CDR3, the DNA is TGTGCCAGCAGCTTAGGGACAGGGGGCCGATCACCCCTCCACTTC. The rearrangement joins TRBV13 to TRBJ1-6; 10 bases fit TRBD1. The CDR3 extends over 15 amino acids. CDR1 PRHDT and CDR2 FYEKMQ come from the germline V gene (reference sequence).

In its sample, this clonotype was seen a few times. The chain has TRBV11-3 and TRBJ1-1; D not certain. Deletions cut 0 bases from V and 6 bases from J, with 11 bases between. The CDR3 sequence is 14 residues long. Looked up from germline, CDR1 is SGHNT and CDR2 is YENEEA. CDR3 sequence: CASSLDLLGPEAFF. CDR3 in DNA: TGTGCCAGCAGCTTAGATCTCCTCGGGCCTGAAGCTTTCTTT.

Ten or more counts support this clonotype. CDR3 amino acids: CATSDSTGSIYNEQFF. The CDR3 DNA is TGTGCCACCAGTGACTCGACAGGGAGTATCTACAATGAGCAGTTCTTC. The rearrangement uses TRBV24-1 and TRBJ2-1, with 7 bases matching TRBD1. The junction had 8 bases not matched to a gene; V was cut back by 4 bases and J by 3 bases. CDR3 size: 16 residues. Germline CDR1 and CDR2: KGHDR and SFDVKD.

This clonotype was observed at least ten times. The chain recombines TRBV7-2 with TRBJ1-2; D remains ambiguous. Trimming took 2 bases from V and 6 from J, leaving 4 bases between them. CDR1 SGHTA and CDR2 FQGNSA come from the germline V gene. The CDR3 spans 11 residues. The CDR3 protein is CASSLRHGYTF. The CDR3, as DNA: TGTGCCAGCAGCTTAAGGCATGGCTACACCTTC.

As for this clonotype: This may stem from a read error, because a much larger clone lies one nucleotide away. The rearrangement uses TRBV6-5 and TRBJ1-4, with 7 bases identical to TRBD1. The CDR3 runs to 15 residues. The junction had 11 bases not matched to a gene; V was cut back by 7 bases and J by 6 bases. Germline loops: CDR1 MNHEY, CDR2 SVGAGI. Written as DNA, the CDR3 is TGTGCCAGCACCAGGACAGGCGGGGGGTATGAAAAACTGTTTTTT. Translating gives CASTRTGGGYEKLFF.

This chain joins TRBV19 and TRBJ2-4; TRBD1 agrees at 8 bases. There are 17 residues in the CDR3. The trim removed 4 bases at V and 1 base at J, leaving 9 bases unmatched. The V gene's germline CDR1 is LNHDA and CDR2 SQIVND (reference sequence). The CDR3 is CASSTGQGTGAKNIQYF. In nucleotides, the CDR3 is TGTGCCAGTAGTACCGGACAGGGCACGGGGGCCAAAAACATTCAGTACTTC.

The genes are TRBV12-3 or TRBV12-4 and TRBJ2-1, with D tentatively TRBD2 (6 bases). The V and J ends lost 2 bases and 6 bases respectively, with 14 bases between them. The CDR3 runs to 15 residues. The DNA for the CDR3 is TGTGCCAGCAGTTTATCCTCCCCCGGGGGCAATGAGCAGTTCTTC. Its translation: CASSLSSPGGNEQFF.

In its sample, this clonotype was seen many times. This rearrangement joins TRBV7-3 to TRBJ2-5; the D gene could be TRBD1 or TRBD2 (6 bases each). CDR1 and CDR2 from the germline V gene are SGHTA and FQGTGA. V was shortened by 8 bases and J by 4 bases, with 14 bases between the two germline ends. This CDR3 contains 13 residues. CDR3 residues: CASSTGGPETQYF. DNA of the CDR3: TGTGCCAGCTCCACCGGGGGCCCAGAGACCCAGTACTTC.

This clonotype showed up many times. This chain joins TRBV7-8 and TRBJ2-7; no clear D gene. The V and J ends lost 0 bases and 2 bases respectively, with 8 bases between them. Germline assignment: CDR1 SGHVS and CDR2 FQNEAQ. The CDR3 consists of 14 residues. Written as DNA, the CDR3 is TGTGCCAGCAGCTTAGCAGGGAATGCCTACGAGCAGTACTTC. As protein: CASSLAGNAYEQYF.

This clonotype has at least ten counts. The gene calls are TRBV28 and TRBJ2-1; 9 bases fit TRBD2. The germline V gene encodes CDR1 MDHEN and CDR2 SYDVKM. V gave up 5 bases and J gave up 6 bases; unmatched junction bases: 2. This CDR3 spans 13 amino acids. CDR3 loop: CASSNSGGNEQFF. CDR3 bases: TGTGCCAGCAGTAATAGCGGGGGCAATGAGCAGTTCTTC.

This rearrangement joins TRBV7-6 to TRBJ2-5; TRBD1 matches 10 bases. Trimming at V came to 0 bases and at J to 0 bases, leaving 4 bases not matched to a gene. This CDR3 region has 17 residues. CDR1 and CDR2 from the germline V gene are SGHVS and FNYEAQ. The CDR3 sequence is CASSLATGGRDQETQYF. The CDR3 bases are TGTGCCAGCAGCTTAGCGACAGGGGGCCGTGACCAAGAGACCCAGTACTTC.

V is TRBV11-3 and J is TRBJ2-1; 9 positions agree with TRBD2. The trim removed 8 bases at V and 7 bases at J, leaving 15 bases unmatched. The CDR3 contains 16 residues. In germline, CDR1 is SGHNT, CDR2 YENEEA. The CDR3 bases are TGTGCCAGCGGTCCCCGACTAGCGGCGGGGGAGAATGAGCAGTTCTTC. Protein: CASGPRLAAGENEQFF.

Concerning this clonotype itself: An end of the junction differs from the germline gene, which may be a read error. V gene TRBV5-1 combines with J gene TRBJ2-7; maybe TRBD2 (5 bases). Germline V gene lookup returns CDR1 SGHRS and CDR2 YFSETQ. The CDR3 is made up of 15 amino acids. CDR3 amino acids: CASSRMDGGMGEQYF. The CDR3 region has the DNA TGCGCCAGCAGCAGAATGGACGGAGGTATGGGCGAGCAGTATTTC.

As concerns this clonotype: It may be a read error: a sequence one base away is much more abundant. The chain combines TRBV29-1 with TRBJ2-7; D is possibly TRBD1 (5 bases). This CDR3 is 12 amino acids long. The germline V gene has CDR1 SQVTM and CDR2 ANQGSEA. The DNA of the CDR3 is TGCGGCGTTGACATGACACGGCAGGGGCAGTACTTC. This codes for CGVDMTRQGQYF.

Concerning this clonotype: A read error may account for a junction end that differs from germline. The CDR3 coding sequence is TGTGCCAGCAGTTTCGGGGGGCTCCAAGAGATCCAGTACTTC. Residues: CASSFGGLQEIQYF. The chain couples TRBV6-6 to TRBJ2-5; a weak D match, TRBD2 (7 bases). Looked up from germline, CDR1 is MNHNY and CDR2 is SVGAGI (reference sequence). This CDR3 is built from 14 residues.

The chain carries TRBV29-1 and TRBJ2-1; TRBD2 agrees at 11 bases. There are 14 residues in the CDR3. Germline assignment: CDR1 SQVTM and CDR2 ANQGSEA. V gave up 8 bases and J gave up 5 bases; unmatched junction bases: 8. This CDR3 is CSSELAGVNNEQFF. The DNA of the CDR3 is TGCAGCAGTGAACTAGCGGGAGTAAACAATGAGCAGTTCTTC.

This clonotype was detected only a few times. The genes are TRBV6-1 and TRBJ2-3, with TRBD1 matching over 11 bases. Trimming removed 8 bases from V and 4 bases from J; junction bases left unmatched: 11. CDR3 size: 16 residues. Looked up from germline, CDR1 is MNHNS and CDR2 is SASEGT. CDR3 loop: CASFRRPGQGADTQYF. CDR3 sequence (DNA): TGTGCCAGCTTCAGAAGGCCGGGACAGGGGGCAGATACGCAGTATTTT.

Concerning this clonotype itself: Sequence at one end of the junction differs from germline and may be a read error. This sequence joins TRBV20-1 and TRBJ2-2; a possible D gene is TRBD2 (5 bases). CDR3 size: 14 residues. Germline V lookup: CDR1 DFQATT, CDR2 SNEGSKA (reference sequence). CDR3 in amino acids: CSARGYGNTGELSW. The CDR3 nucleotides are TGCAGTGCTAGAGGCTACGGGAACACCGGGGAGCTGTCTTGG.

V and J are TRBV4-2 and TRBJ2-5, with 9 positions matching TRBD1. V trimming: 3 bases; J trimming: 2 bases; junction bases outside the gene matches: 10. There are 17 residues in the CDR3. From germline, CDR1 is LGHNA and CDR2 YNFKEQ. The CDR3 region has the DNA TGTGCCAGCAGCCAGCGGTTTGGGGGACAGGGACAAGAGACCCAGTACTTC. Its protein product is CASSQRFGGQGQETQYF.

The V and J genes are TRBV25-1 and TRBJ1-4; 10 nucleotides line up with TRBD1. CDR1 is MGHDK, CDR2 SYGVNS, per germline. The J segment lost 7 bases and the V segment lost 6 bases, leaving 8 bases of the junction unmatched. The CDR3 covers 15 residues. CDR3 amino acids: CASRDPGTGAEKLFF. The CDR3 DNA reads as TGTGCCAGCAGAGACCCCGGGACAGGGGCTGAAAAACTGTTTTTT.